Described below is a single T cell receptor beta chain sequence and its context. This clone has more than one count but fewer than ten. The target of this receptor is not known. Nothing much larger sits one base from this clone, and base qualities are not available. Other DNA sequences within the sample encode an identical CDR3. This entry is derived from a study of shared clonotypes between healthy human individuals (dated by TCRdb to 2018 to 2020). Study-wide context: Three men and two women, aged 18 to 49 years, made up the cohort. For each donor, CD4 naive and CD4 memory were each run on three plates, CD8 naive on two plates, and CD8 memory on one plate. To estimate repertoire size and how much clonotypes are shared between individuals, the study performed deep sequencing of blood TCR repertoires from roughly five healthy adults. Different laboratories and diverse techniques were used to prepare libraries and sequence TCR repertoires, to increase sequencing depth and limit assay-specific biases. Leukapheresis yielded between about 0.9 and 9.5 billion PBMCs per donor.

The germline V gene (reference sequence) provides CDR1 MNHEY and CDR2 SMNVEV. Trimming takes 5 bases from V and 0 bases from J, and the germline ends sit 7 bases apart. Reading from cysteine to phenylalanine, the CDR3 counts 13 amino acids. Only CDR3 DNA remains: 39 bases, in frame from the first base. Paper-wide results and their limitations: Even with the large sequencing depth, rarefaction of the sorted-subset datasets indicated that sequencing was incomplete. Compared with non-shared clonotypes, the clonotypes found in all four sorted-subset donors had higher generation probabilities. Based on pairwise subsampling, the degree of clonotype sharing among donors was expected to be affected by sequencing depth. When a handful of donors were compared, the shared fraction of clonotypes was around 5% for naive CD4, over 3% for naive CD8, 2% to 2.5% for memory CD4, and roughly 0.43% for memory CD8. Estimated clonotype richness was generally larger for naive than for memory subsets. Only blood was sampled, and tissue TCR repertoires likely differ from those in blood. Because the study included only a small number of donors, the genetic and exposure-history diversity represented was limited.

CD8 naive samples were obtained by positive selection for CCR7 among CD45RO-negative cells, yielding a CD45RA+CCR7+ population from which TemRA cells were excluded. Healthy HIV-negative adults with no recently reported acute infections or vaccinations were included as donors. Every donor was a Caucasian adult living in Nashville, Tennessee, USA. Blood was obtained by leukapheresis, after which PBMCs were separated by Ficoll-Histopaque density gradient centrifugation and cryopreserved in liquid nitrogen vapor phase. Purity and quantity of every magnetically sorted T cell population were checked by analytical flow cytometry. From each sorted fraction, genomic DNA was isolated and quantified by UV absorbance on a Nanodrop 2000c. Using the deep immunoSEQ assay, TCR CDR3 regions were amplified from genomic DNA by multiplex PCR. For each cell subset, the extracted genomic DNA was distributed evenly across all wells of several immunoSEQ 96-well plates, and each plate served as one replicate. For sorted subsets, 200 to 250 ng of genomic DNA, equivalent to around 29,000 T cell genomes, went into each replicate PCR. Purified libraries were quantified with a Qubit 3.0 fluorometer, sized on a Bioanalyzer 2100, and re-quantified with the KAPA Library Quantification kit. A separate single-read 150-cycle Illumina NextSeq 550 flow cell was used to sequence each immunoSEQ 96-well plate. For the original study's pipeline: Because the immunoSEQ output held only junctional sequences and lacked quality scores, the filtering could not match the filtering applied to full-length reads. Sequences were annotated with PyIR, a Python wrapper for IgBLAST v1.9, using IMGT germline references to assign V/J genes and CDR3. Reads were removed for weak V/J assignments (E-value above 1e-6), missing CDR3, stop codons, out-of-frame junctions, or ambiguous translated residues. A V3J clonotype was defined by an identical inferred V gene, J gene, and CDR3 amino acid sequence. Percentage overlap between repertoires was computed as shared unique clonotypes divided by the size of the smaller repertoire. Repertoire richness was assessed with RTK rarefaction, the Chao1 estimator, and Recon v2.1 estimates of unobserved clonotypes. For all TCRbeta clonotypes obtained by the gDNA method from several donors, generation probabilities were computed with OLGA. TCRdb obtained this table from immuneACCESS and retained in-frame rearrangements with V and J assigned. These tables miss some clones; where compared with another copy, unresolved V genes account for less than half of the shortfall, and the remainder is unexplained. Clone size and the V and J calls come from that table; the DNA yielded D and trimming. Counted in this sample were roughly 2 million clones; roughly 95% of them appeared once. Of the sample, more than 0.95% is held by the ten largest clones.

The chain was built from TRBV27 and TRBJ1-1; TRBD1 is a possible D gene, resting on 6 matching bases. Sequences were obtained from naive CD8+ T cells sorted from blood. The cell subset or site label here, explained by the study, means: CD45RA+CCR7+. The receptor was isolated from a man aged 18 to 30 in good health. The CDR3: CASSTGLNTEAFF. The nucleotide sequence reads TGTGCCAGCAGTACAGGGTTGAACACTGAAGCTTTCTTT.